This T cell receptor (beta chain) stems from a study of T cells in Graves' hyperthyroidism and ophthalmopathy. In germline, CDR1 is WNHNN, CDR2 SYGVQD (reference sequence). The trim removed 6 bases at V and 1 base at J, leaving 3 bases unmatched. The CDR3 spans 15 residues. This clonotype was counted ten times or more. Regions amplified from RNA transcripts were the TCR beta CDR3 regions. With the HTBI primer set, the TCR CDR3 went through a first round of RT-PCR. TCRdb reprocessed the multiplex PCR reads via MiXCR and lists one record per CDR3 protein. This table has fewer than 350,000 distinct CDR3 sequences, around a sixth appearing once.

Sequenced material: blood. This TCR came from a woman between 45 and 65 years old with Graves' hyperthyroidism. This chain connects TRBV10-1 to TRBJ2-2, with 9 bases identical to TRBD2. The CDR3 loop reads CASSVAGVNTGELFF. CDR3 DNA: TGCGCCAGCAGCGTAGCGGGGGTGAACACCGGGGAGCTGTTTTTT.